The 9 T cell receptor beta chains in this list originate from one sample, sequenced in a study of blood T cell repertoires in COVID-19. Measured with immunoSEQ multiplex PCR; TCRdb has only the in-frame clones, and not every one. The sample lists approximately 200,000 clones, 70% to 80% seen once, with 6% in the top ten. The sequencing input was peripheral blood. These receptors were collected from a woman in her thirties or forties with COVID-19, enrolled during active disease.

This clone occurred once. The chain joins TRBV18 to TRBJ2-7; 7 bases match TRBD1. V dropped 0 bases and J dropped 0; count of bases not matched to a gene: 11. Germline V CDR1 and CDR2: KGHSH, LQKENI. This CDR3 spans 18 amino acids. CDR3 nucleotide sequence: TGTGCCAGCTCACCACCGCGGGCAGGGGGTGCTAGCTCCTACGAGCAGTACTTC. Its protein is CASSPPRAGGASSYEQYF.

The gene calls are TRBV3-1 (or the pseudogene TRBV3-2) and TRBJ2-2, with 11 bases aligning to TRBD2. The CDR3 is 17 amino acids. Germline CDR1 is LGHDT and CDR2 is YNNKEL (reference sequence). Trimming at V came to 3 bases and at J to 6 bases, leaving 9 bases not matched to a gene. This CDR3 is CASSQPRLAGSPGELFF. CDR3 nucleotide sequence: TGTGCCAGCAGCCAGCCTAGACTAGCGGGAAGTCCCGGGGAGCTGTTTTTT.

The chain couples TRBV29-1 to TRBJ2-7; no reliable D call. Germline V gene lookup returns CDR1 SQVTM and CDR2 ANQGSEA. Trimming pared 4 bases from V and 0 bases from J, leaving 13 bases between. This CDR3 region has 14 residues. This chain's CDR3 is CSVALRVSSYEQYF. The CDR3 coding sequence is TGCAGCGTTGCCCTCCGGGTTAGCTCCTACGAGCAGTACTTC.

CDR3 residues: CASSLGQGGKNIQYF. Here the CDR3 DNA reads TGCGCCAGCAGCTTGGGACAGGGGGGTAAAAACATTCAGTACTTC. The chain recombines TRBV5-1 with TRBJ2-4, with 9 bases that match TRBD1. The trim removed 0 bases at V and 4 bases at J, leaving 2 bases unmatched. Germline CDR1 reads SGHRS; CDR2 reads YFSETQ. The CDR3 contains 15 residues.

The chain recombines TRBV5-4 with TRBJ1-6, with D possibly being TRBD1 (6 bases). Trimming took 0 bases from V and 5 from J, leaving 15 bases between them. Germline loops: CDR1 SGHNT, CDR2 YYREEE (reference sequence). The CDR3 consists of 17 residues. The CDR3 region is CASSLGAGTFNNSPLHF. The CDR3 DNA reads as TGTGCCAGCAGCTTGGGAGCCGGGACATTCAATAATTCACCCCTCCACTTT.

This chain uses TRBV6-2 or TRBV6-3 with TRBJ2-7, with D possibly matching TRBD2 (6 bases). CDR1 is MNHEY, CDR2 SVGEGT, per germline. The CDR3 spans 15 residues. Trimming stripped 6 bases from V and 5 bases from J, with 20 bases between. The chain's CDR3 is CASSLGTGTVDEQYF. CDR3 sequence (DNA): TGTGCCAGCAGCCTCGGGACTGGCACAGTGGACGAGCAGTACTTC.

With respect to this clone: Different DNA sequences within this sample yield the same CDR3. The chain uses TRBV5-4 and TRBJ1-5; D unresolved. The CDR3 runs 14 residues. Germline assignment: CDR1 SGHNT and CDR2 YYREEE (reference sequence). With 0 bases removed from V and 0 bases from J, the gap between germline ends came to 4 bases. The CDR3 DNA reads as TGTGCCAGCAGCTTGGATCGTAGCAATCAGCCCCAGCATTTT. Residues: CASSLDRSNQPQHF.

The chain is built from TRBV7-3 and TRBJ2-3, with D perhaps matching TRBD2 (5 bases). Germline CDR1 and CDR2: SGHTA and FQGTGA. Trimming stripped 3 bases from V and 5 bases from J, with 9 bases between. This CDR3 is built from 13 residues. CDR3 DNA sequence: TGTGCCAGCAGCTTCGGACTTGGAGATACGCAGTATTTT. This encodes CASSFGLGDTQYF.

The rearrangement links TRBV10-3 to TRBJ2-1; 8 bases agree with TRBD1. The V gene's germline CDR1 is ENHRY and CDR2 SYGVKD. The ends lost 0 bases at V and 12 bases at J; junction bases unmatched: 25. The CDR3 is 20 residues long. CDR3: CAISESPTGDPHRQVLRQFF. The DNA of the CDR3 is TGTGCCATCAGTGAGTCGCCGACAGGGGACCCTCACCGTCAAGTATTGCGGCAGTTCTTC.